This TCR beta chain was captured by sequencing in a study of blood T cell repertoires in COVID-19 (dated by TCRdb to the early 2020s). About the study as a whole: Collaborator samples came from the United States, Italy and Spain and covered acute and convalescent phases of COVID-19. The prospective study material was composed of cDNA or gDNA derived from T cells, B-cell-depleted T cells, or PBMCs. Subjects who had been exposed to COVID-19, were actively infected with it, or had recovered from it provided the deeply sampled blood TCRbeta repertoires that made up the dataset. A freely available public database, intended as a resource for researchers studying the immune response to SARS-CoV-2, is where the repertoires were released. Samples were obtained from the ongoing ImmuneRACE study (first 160 participants) and from 1,254 subjects provided by 6 global collaborators. The sample metadata nearly always contained a de-identified subject ID, COVID-19 status, age in years and sex. Where HLA class I and class II types were available, the types were taken from metadata supplied by the sample provider, not from assay-based typing. Summary of the overall study and its limitations: Clinical and demographic metadata were provided uncurated, with the amount varying by source and participant.

This clone was found once. Which antigen it targets is not known. There are no base qualities to consult, and no much larger clone falls within one base. The collaborating institutions used their own protocols to collect whole blood in K2EDTA tubes. For TCRbeta analysis, collaborator samples were shipped as frozen whole blood, as isolated PBMCs, or as DNA extracted from either sample type. TCRbeta CDR3 regions were amplified from genomic DNA by means of the immunoSEQ Assay, a bias-controlled multiplex PCR. The original methods were these. Nucleated cell counts per sample were estimated from amplification of reference gene primers within the assay. Sequence reads were collapsed and filtered to measure the absolute abundance of every unique TCRbeta CDR3 rearrangement. Productive Simpson clonality was computed per sample as the square root of Simpson's diversity index over productive rearrangements. Imported from immuneACCESS, the table was reduced by TCRdb to in-frame sequences with V and J called. These copies leave out some clones; in studies compared against another copy, an unresolved V gene accounts for under half, and the cause of the remainder is not known. The V and J calls and the clone size are those of that table, but D and trimming were determined from the DNA. The sample table shows more than 85,000 clones, and about 87% are seen once. Approximately 7% of the sample comes from the top ten.

In the germline V gene, CDR1 corresponds to SNHLY and CDR2 to FYNNEI. From the cysteine through the phenylalanine, the CDR3 covers 17 amino acids. Only the CDR3 DNA stays, 51 bases, in frame from base 1. Trimming removed 4 bases from V and 0 bases from J, leaving 16 bases between the germline ends. The receptor chain draws on TRBV2 and TRBJ2-1, with TRBD1 perhaps the D gene, on 6 matching bases. Sequenced sample: peripheral blood. The sequence derives from a woman in her 50s with acute or convalescent COVID-19. The encoded CDR3 is CASSGWGTPSSYNEQFF. Here is the DNA: TGTGCCAGCAGTGGGTGGGGGACACCGAGCTCCTACAATGAGCAGTTCTTC.